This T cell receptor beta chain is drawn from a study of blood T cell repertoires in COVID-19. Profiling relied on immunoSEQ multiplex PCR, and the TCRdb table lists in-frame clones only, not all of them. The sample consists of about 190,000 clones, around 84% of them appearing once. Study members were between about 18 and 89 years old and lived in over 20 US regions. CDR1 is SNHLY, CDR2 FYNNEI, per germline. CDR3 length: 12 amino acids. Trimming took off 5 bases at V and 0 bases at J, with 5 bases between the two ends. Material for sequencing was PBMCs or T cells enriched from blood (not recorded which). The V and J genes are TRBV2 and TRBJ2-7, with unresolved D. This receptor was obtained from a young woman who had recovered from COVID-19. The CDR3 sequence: CASSYSSYEQYF. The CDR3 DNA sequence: TGTGCCAGCAGTTATAGCTCCTACGAGCAGTACTTC.